This TCR beta chain was captured in a study of T cell changes during pregnancy in multiple sclerosis. Sequenced by immunoSEQ multiplex PCR; TCRdb stores in-frame clones only, minus some. The sample includes 45,000 to 50,000 clones, around nine tenths seen only once; the top ten take approximately 0.4%. Germline V gene lookup returns CDR1 SGDLS and CDR2 YYNGEE. The CDR3 is 17 residues long. Trimming cost V 2 bases and J 0 bases, with 15 bases left between them. This material consisted of CD4+ T cells from peripheral blood mononuclear cells, taken in the second trimester of pregnancy. The clonotype originates from a female donor in good health, enrolled as a control in a pregnancy study. The J gene is TRBJ1-3, the V gene TRBV9; TRBD1 might be the D (5 bases). The CDR3 coding sequence is TGTGCCAGCAGCGTCCGGGGGGACCTCCTCTCTGGAAACACCATATATTTT. Its protein is CASSVRGDLLSGNTIYF. Full variable domain (outside the CDR3, taken from reference TRBV9 and TRBJ1-3): DSGVTQTPKHLITATGQRVTLRCSPRSGDLSVYWYQQSLDQGLQFLIQYYNGEERAKGNILERFSAQQFPDLHSELNLSSLELGDSALYFCASSVRGDLLSGNTIYFGEGSWLTVV.